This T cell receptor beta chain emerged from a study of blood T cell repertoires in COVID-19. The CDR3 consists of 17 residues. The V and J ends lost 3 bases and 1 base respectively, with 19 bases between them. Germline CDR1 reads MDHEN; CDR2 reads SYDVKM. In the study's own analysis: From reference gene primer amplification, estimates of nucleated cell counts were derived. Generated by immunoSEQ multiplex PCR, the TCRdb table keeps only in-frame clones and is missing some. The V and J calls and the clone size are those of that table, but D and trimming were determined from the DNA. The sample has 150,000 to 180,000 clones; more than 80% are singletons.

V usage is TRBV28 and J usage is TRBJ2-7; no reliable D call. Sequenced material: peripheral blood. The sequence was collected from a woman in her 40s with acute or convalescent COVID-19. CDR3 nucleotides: TGTGCCAGCAGTTTTTCTTTGACTGTGGGTCAGTCCTACGAGCAGTACTTC. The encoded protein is CASSFSLTVGQSYEQYF.